Following are 12 T cell receptor beta chains from one sample sequenced in a study of blood T cell repertoires in COVID-19. Measured with immunoSEQ multiplex PCR; TCRdb has only the in-frame clones, and not every one. The table shows 250,000 to 300,000 clones, with 85% to 90% occurring only once. The specimen sequenced was peripheral blood. The receptors were sampled from a woman in her twenties or thirties with COVID-19, enrolled during active disease.

This chain uses TRBV5-1 with TRBJ2-3; D unclear. The germline gives CDR1 SGHRS, CDR2 YFSETQ. Trimming removed 3 bases from V and 2 bases from J, with 16 bases in between. This CDR3 is 16 amino acids long. The CDR3, as DNA: TGCGCCAGCAGCTCCGACGACATTAGGCCCACAGATACGCAGTATTTT. Protein product: CASSSDDIRPTDTQYF. Full variable domain (rest looked up from reference TRBV5-1 and TRBJ2-3): KAGVTQTPRYLIKTRGQQVTLSCSPISGHRSVSWYQQTPGQGLQFLFEYFSETQRNKGNFPGRFSGRQFSNSRSEMNVSTLELGDSALYLCASSSDDIRPTDTQYFGPGTRLTVL.

The chain joins TRBV23-1 to TRBJ1-1; D is undetermined. TRBV23-1 is labeled an ORF, and its function is uncertain. The CDR3 sequence is 15 residues long. With 3 bases removed from V and 2 bases from J, the gap between germline ends came to 13 bases. CDR3 in amino acids: CASSHTTDLNTEAFF. CDR3 nucleotides: TGCGCCAGCAGTCACACTACGGACTTAAACACTGAAGCTTTCTTT.

The chain links TRBV24-1 to TRBJ2-5, with TRBD1 as a possible D gene (5 bases). The CDR3 sequence is 17 residues long. V shed 4 bases and J shed 2 bases, with 19 bases lying between them. Germline V CDR1 and CDR2: KGHDR, SFDVKD. DNA for the CDR3: TGTGCCACCAGTGACCCTCGAAGCGCCCAGGGACAAGAGACCCAGTACTTC. Residues: CATSDPRSAQGQETQYF.

CDR3 nucleotides: TGCAGCGTACGGGGGGTCGTTCAAGAGACCCAGTACTTC. It translates to CSVRGVVQETQYF. J is TRBJ2-5 and V is TRBV29-1; the match to TRBD2 covers 7 bases. The V segment lost 6 bases and the J segment 2 bases; nucleotides outside the gene matches: 6. The CDR3 is 13 residues long. CDR1 is SQVTM, CDR2 ANQGSEA, per germline.

The chain couples TRBV19 to TRBJ2-7, with D possibly TRBD2 on 5 matching bases. Germline V CDR1 and CDR2: LNHDA, SQIVND (reference sequence). The V end was cut by 5 bases, the J end by 6 bases, with 8 bases between. This CDR3 has 11 residues. The CDR3 here is CASSRGSEQYF. In DNA, the CDR3 is TGTGCCAGTAGTCGAGGGTCCGAGCAGTACTTC.

The chain links TRBV9 to TRBJ2-3; D gene uncertain. The CDR3 loop spans 14 amino acids. From germline, CDR1 is SGDLS and CDR2 YYNGEE. V was pared by 7 bases and J by 0 bases, with 12 bases between. CDR3 amino acids: CASGPNPSTDTQYF. The CDR3 coding sequence is TGTGCCAGCGGGCCGAACCCTAGCACAGATACGCAGTATTTT.

This clone was detected a few times. V and J are TRBV5-1 and TRBJ2-7; 9 bases align to TRBD1. CDR3 size: 15 residues. V lost 4 bases to trimming and J lost 3 bases; unmatched junction nucleotides: 8. The germline gives CDR1 SGHRS, CDR2 YFSETQ. CDR3 amino acids: CASSPPGQGIYEQYF. CDR3 DNA sequence: TGCGCCAGCAGCCCACCGGGACAGGGAATCTACGAGCAGTACTTC.

The rearrangement uses TRBV4-2 and TRBJ1-2, with TRBD1 as a possible D gene (6 bases). V gave up 0 bases and J gave up 5 bases, with 10 bases separating them. The CDR3 is 14 residues long. Per the germline V gene, CDR1 is LGHNA and CDR2 is YNFKEQ. The CDR3 here is CASSQEQGGYGYTF. DNA for the CDR3: TGTGCCAGCAGCCAAGAACAGGGAGGGTATGGCTACACCTTC.

The chain has TRBV7-9 and TRBJ2-3; 12 bases are a match to TRBD2. The CDR3 totals 13 residues. Trimming took 10 bases from V and 4 from J; bases not matched to a gene: 3. The V gene's germline CDR1 is SEHNR and CDR2 FQNEAQ (reference sequence). CDR3 DNA: TGTGCCACTAGCGGGGGGGCCTCAGATACGCAGTATTTT. It specifies CATSGGASDTQYF.

This chain joins TRBV27 and TRBJ2-1; D may be TRBD2 (5 bases). Germline V gene sequence: CDR1 MNHEY, CDR2 SMNVEV (reference sequence). The ends were cut back, 4 bases at V and 6 bases at J, with 10 bases in the middle. The CDR3 has 13 residues. The CDR3 sequence is CASSSLALNEQFF. The CDR3 nucleotides are TGTGCCAGCAGTTCTCTAGCTCTCAATGAGCAGTTCTTC.

The chain has TRBV7-2 and TRBJ2-7; D is possibly TRBD1 (6 bases). CDR3 length equals 15 residues. The germline CDR1 and CDR2 sequences are SGHTA and FQGNSA. The V gene lost 4 bases and the J gene lost 1 base, with 14 bases spanning the gap. The chain's CDR3 is CASSSLTGTSYEQYF. The CDR3, as DNA: TGTGCCAGCAGCTCACTGACAGGCACGTCCTACGAGCAGTACTTC.

V and J are TRBV19 and TRBJ1-5; the D is unclear. The CDR3 runs 12 residues. CDR1 and CDR2 from the germline V gene are LNHDA and SQIVND (reference sequence). Trimming left V 5 bases short and J 7 bases short, with 9 bases between. The DNA for the CDR3 is TGTGCCAGTAGTGAGGGAACCCAGCCCCAGCATTTT. It encodes CASSEGTQPQHF.